Sequencing of this TCR beta chain was carried out in a study of blood T cell repertoires in COVID-19. At the level of the study: Samples of COVID-19 (acute and convalescent) were obtained from the United States, Italy and Spain. T cells, B-cell-depleted T cells, or PBMCs supplied cDNA or gDNA.

Original processing methods: Amplification from reference gene primers served as the basis for estimated nucleated cell counts. Libraries were prepared by immunoSEQ multiplex PCR; TCRdb keeps only in-frame clonotypes and omits some of them. V, J and clone size derive from that table, while D and trimming were established from the DNA sequence. The table has about 150,000 clones, around 86% seen once. Germline lookup yields CDR1 SGHRS and CDR2 YFSETQ. V shed 7 bases, J shed 1 base, and the junction held 10 bases outside the gene matches. This CDR3 is built from 15 residues. The sample comprised peripheral blood. This chain joins TRBV5-1 and TRBJ1-2, with 7 bases matching TRBD1. This receptor was obtained from a man between 65 and 85 years old with acute or convalescent COVID-19. This CDR3 reads CASGTGQGDNYGYTF. In nucleotides, the CDR3 is TGCGCCAGCGGGACCGGGCAGGGGGATAACTATGGCTACACCTTC.